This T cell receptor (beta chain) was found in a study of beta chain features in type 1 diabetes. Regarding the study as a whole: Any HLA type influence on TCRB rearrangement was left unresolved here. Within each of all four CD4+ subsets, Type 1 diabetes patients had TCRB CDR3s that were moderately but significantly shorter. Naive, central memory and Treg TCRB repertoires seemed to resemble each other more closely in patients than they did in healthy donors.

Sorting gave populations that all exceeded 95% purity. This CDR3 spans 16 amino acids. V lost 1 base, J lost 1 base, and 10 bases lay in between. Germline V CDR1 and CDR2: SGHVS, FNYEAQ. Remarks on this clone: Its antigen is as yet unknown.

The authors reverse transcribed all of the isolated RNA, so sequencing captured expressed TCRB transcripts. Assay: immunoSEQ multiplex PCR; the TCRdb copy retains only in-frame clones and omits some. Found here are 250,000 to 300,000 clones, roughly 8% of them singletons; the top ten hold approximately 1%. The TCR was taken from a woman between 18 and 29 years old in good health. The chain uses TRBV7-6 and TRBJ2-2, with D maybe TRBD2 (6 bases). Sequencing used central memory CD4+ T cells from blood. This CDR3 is CASSLELARNTGELFF. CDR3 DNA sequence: TGTGCCAGCAGCTTAGAACTAGCACGGAACACCGGGGAGCTGTTTTTT. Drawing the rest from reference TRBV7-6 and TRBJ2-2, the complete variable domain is GAGVSQSPRYKVTKRGQDVALRCDPISGHVSLYWYRQALGQGPEFLTYFNYEAQQDKSGLPNDRFSAERPEGSISTLTIQRTEQRDSAMYRCASSLELARNTGELFFGEGSRLTVL.